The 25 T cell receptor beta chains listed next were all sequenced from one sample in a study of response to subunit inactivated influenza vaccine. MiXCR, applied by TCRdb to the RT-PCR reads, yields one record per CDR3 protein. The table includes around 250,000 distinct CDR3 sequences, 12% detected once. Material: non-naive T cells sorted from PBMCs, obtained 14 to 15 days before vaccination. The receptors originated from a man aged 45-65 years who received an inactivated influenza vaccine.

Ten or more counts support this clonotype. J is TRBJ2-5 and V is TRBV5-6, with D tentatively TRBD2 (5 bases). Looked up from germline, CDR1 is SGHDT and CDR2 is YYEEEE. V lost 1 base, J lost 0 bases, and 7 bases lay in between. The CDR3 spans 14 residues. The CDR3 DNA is TGTGCCAGCAGCTTGCGGGGTCACCAAGAGACCCAGTACTTC. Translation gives CASSLRGHQETQYF.

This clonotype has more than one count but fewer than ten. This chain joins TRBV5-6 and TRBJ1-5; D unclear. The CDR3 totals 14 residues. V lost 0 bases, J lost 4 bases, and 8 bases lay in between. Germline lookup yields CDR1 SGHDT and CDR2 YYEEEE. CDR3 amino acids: CASSLGATNQPQHF. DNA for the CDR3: TGTGCCAGCAGCTTGGGGGCGACGAATCAGCCCCAGCATTTT.

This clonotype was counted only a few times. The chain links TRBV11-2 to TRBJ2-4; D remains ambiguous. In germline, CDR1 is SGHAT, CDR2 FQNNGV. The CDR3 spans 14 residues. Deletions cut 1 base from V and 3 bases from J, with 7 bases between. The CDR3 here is CASSLVRGKNIQYF. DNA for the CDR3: TGTGCCAGCAGCTTAGTCCGCGGCAAAAACATTCAGTACTTC.

CDR3 DNA: TGCAGTACGGAGAGGACTAGCGGCCGAGATACGCAGTATTTT. It translates to CSTERTSGRDTQYF. V gene TRBV20-1 combines with J gene TRBJ2-3; 10 bases are a match to TRBD2. Trimming at V came to 8 bases and at J to 5 bases, leaving 10 bases not matched to a gene. The CDR3 consists of 14 residues. CDR1 DFQATT and CDR2 SNEGSKA come from the germline V gene (reference sequence).

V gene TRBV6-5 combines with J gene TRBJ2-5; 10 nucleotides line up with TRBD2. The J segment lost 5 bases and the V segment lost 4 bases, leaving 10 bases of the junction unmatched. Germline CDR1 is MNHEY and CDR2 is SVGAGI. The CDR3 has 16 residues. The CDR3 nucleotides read TGTGCCAGCAGTTCGACTGGGACTAGCGTGGGGGAGACCCAGTACTTC. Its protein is CASSSTGTSVGETQYF.

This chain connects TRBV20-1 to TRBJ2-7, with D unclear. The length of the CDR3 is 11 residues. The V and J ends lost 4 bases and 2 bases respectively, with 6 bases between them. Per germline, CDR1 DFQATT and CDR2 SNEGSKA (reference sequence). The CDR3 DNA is TGCAGTGCTACCGGCCCCTACGAGCAGTACTTC. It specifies CSATGPYEQYF.

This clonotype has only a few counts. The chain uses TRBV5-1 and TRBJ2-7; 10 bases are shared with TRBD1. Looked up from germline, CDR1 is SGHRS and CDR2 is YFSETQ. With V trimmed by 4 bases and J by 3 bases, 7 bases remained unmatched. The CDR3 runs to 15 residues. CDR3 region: CASSPRTGGFYEQYF. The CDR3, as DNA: TGCGCCAGCAGCCCCCGGACAGGGGGATTCTACGAGCAGTACTTC.

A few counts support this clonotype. The CDR3 DNA follows: TGTGCCAGCAGTGAATGGGGGGAGCAGTACTTC. Translation: CASSEWGEQYF. This sequence joins TRBV2 and TRBJ2-7; D is perhaps TRBD1 or TRBD2 (5 bases each). V was cut by 2 bases and J by 7 bases, with 6 bases left in between. The CDR3 contains 11 residues. Germline loops: CDR1 SNHLY, CDR2 FYNNEI.

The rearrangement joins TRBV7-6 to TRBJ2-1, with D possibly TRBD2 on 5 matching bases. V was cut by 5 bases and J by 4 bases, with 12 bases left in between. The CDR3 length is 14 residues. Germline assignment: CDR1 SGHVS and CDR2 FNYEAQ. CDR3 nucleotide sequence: TGTGCCAGCAGCCGACGGACTGATTACAATGAGCAGTTCTTC. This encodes CASSRRTDYNEQFF.

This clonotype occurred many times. CDR3 sequence (DNA): TGCAGCGGCCAGGGCTGGAACACTGAAGCTTTCTTT. Its translation: CSGQGWNTEAFF. This chain uses TRBV29-1 with TRBJ1-1; possibly TRBD1 for D (5 bases). The CDR3 is made up of 12 amino acids. Per the germline V gene, CDR1 is SQVTM and CDR2 is ANQGSEA. V lost 7 bases to trimming and J lost 1 base, with 10 bases between them.

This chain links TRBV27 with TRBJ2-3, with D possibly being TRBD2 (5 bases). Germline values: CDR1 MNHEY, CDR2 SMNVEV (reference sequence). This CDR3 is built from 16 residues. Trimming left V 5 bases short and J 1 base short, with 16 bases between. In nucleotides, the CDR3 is TGTGCCAGCAGTCCCAAGGAGCGGTTCCGCACAGATACGCAGTATTTT. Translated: CASSPKERFRTDTQYF.

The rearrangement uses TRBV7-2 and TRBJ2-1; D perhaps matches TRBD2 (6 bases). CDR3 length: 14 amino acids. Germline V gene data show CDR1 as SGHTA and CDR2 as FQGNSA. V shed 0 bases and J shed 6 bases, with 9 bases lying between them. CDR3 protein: CASSLAGRFNEQFF. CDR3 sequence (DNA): TGTGCCAGCAGCTTAGCGGGGAGGTTCAATGAGCAGTTCTTC.

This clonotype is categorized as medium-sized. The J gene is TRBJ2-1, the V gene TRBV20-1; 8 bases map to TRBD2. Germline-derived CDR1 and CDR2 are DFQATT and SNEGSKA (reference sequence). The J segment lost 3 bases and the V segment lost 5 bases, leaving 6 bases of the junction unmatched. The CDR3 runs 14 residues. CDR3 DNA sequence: TGCAGTGCTGTACCGGGACTAGACTACAATGAGCAGTTCTTC. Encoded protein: CSAVPGLDYNEQFF.

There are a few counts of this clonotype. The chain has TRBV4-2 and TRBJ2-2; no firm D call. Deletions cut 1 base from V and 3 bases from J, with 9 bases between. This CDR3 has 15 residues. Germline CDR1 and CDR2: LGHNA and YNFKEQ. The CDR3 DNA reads TGTGCCAGCAGCCAAGGAGACCGAGACACCGGGGAGCTGTTTTTT. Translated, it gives CASSQGDRDTGELFF.

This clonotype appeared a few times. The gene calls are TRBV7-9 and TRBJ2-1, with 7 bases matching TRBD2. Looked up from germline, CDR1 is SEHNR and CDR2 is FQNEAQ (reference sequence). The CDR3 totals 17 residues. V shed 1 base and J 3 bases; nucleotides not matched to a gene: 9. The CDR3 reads CASSLGRGGGSYNEQFF. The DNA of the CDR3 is TGTGCCAGCAGCTTAGGTCGGGGCGGGGGAAGCTACAATGAGCAGTTCTTC.

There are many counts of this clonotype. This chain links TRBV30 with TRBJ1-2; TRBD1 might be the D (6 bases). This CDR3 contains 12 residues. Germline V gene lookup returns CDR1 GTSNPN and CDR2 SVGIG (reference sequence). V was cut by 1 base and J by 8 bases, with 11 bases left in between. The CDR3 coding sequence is TGTGCCTGGAGTGGGGGGCCCGGGGGCTACACCTTC. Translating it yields CAWSGGPGGYTF. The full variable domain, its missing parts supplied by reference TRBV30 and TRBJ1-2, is SQTIHQWPATLVQPVGSPLSLECTVEGTSNPNLYWYRQAAGRGLQLLFYSVGIGQISSEVPQNLSASRPQDRQFILSSKKLLLSDSGFYLCAWSGGPGGYTFGSGTRLTVV.

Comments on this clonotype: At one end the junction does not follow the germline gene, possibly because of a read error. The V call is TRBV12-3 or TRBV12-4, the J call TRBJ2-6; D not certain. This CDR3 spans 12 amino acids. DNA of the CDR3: TGTGCCAGCAGTGAAACAGCCAGCGTCCTGACTTTC. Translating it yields CASSETASVLTF.

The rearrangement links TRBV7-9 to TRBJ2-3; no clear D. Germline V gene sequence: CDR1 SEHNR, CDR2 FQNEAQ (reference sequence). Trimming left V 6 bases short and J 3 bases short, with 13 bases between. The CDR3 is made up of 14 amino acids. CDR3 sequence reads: CASSPTAGTDTQYF. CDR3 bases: TGTGCCAGCAGTCCGACGGCTGGTACAGATACGCAGTATTTT.

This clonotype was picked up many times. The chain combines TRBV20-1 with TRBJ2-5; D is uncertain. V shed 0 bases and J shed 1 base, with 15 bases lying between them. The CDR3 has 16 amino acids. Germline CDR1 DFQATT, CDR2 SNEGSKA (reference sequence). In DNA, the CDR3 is TGCAGTGCTAGAGATTTGCAGGCCCTCCGCCAAGAGACCCAGTACTTC. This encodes CSARDLQALRQETQYF.

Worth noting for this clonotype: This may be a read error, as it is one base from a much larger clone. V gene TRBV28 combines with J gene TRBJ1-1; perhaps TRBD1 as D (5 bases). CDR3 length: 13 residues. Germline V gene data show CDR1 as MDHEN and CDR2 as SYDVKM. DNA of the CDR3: TGTGCCAGCAGTTTCAGGGTGAACACTGAAGCTCTCTTT. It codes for CASSFRVNTEALF.

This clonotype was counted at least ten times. CDR3: CATSDSSSYEQYF. The CDR3 region has the DNA TGTGCCACCAGTGATTCTAGCTCCTACGAGCAGTACTTC. The chain carries TRBV24-1 and TRBJ2-7; D gene unclear. CDR3 length: 13 amino acids. V lost 2 bases and J 0 bases, leaving 4 bases between the germline ends. CDR1 is KGHDR and CDR2 is SFDVKD in the germline V gene.

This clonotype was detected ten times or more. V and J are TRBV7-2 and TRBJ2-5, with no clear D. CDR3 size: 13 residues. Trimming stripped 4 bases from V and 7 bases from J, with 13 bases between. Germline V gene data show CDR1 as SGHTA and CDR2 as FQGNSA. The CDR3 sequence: CASSSPTAGTQYF. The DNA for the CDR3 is TGTGCCAGCAGCTCCCCTACCGCAGGGACCCAGTACTTC.

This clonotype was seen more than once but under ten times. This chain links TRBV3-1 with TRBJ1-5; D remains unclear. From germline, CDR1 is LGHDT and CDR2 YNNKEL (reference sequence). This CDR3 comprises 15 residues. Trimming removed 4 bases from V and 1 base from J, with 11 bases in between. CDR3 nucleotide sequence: TGTGCCAGCAGCCTTTCCCACAAGAGCAATCAGCCCCAGCATTTT. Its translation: CASSLSHKSNQPQHF.

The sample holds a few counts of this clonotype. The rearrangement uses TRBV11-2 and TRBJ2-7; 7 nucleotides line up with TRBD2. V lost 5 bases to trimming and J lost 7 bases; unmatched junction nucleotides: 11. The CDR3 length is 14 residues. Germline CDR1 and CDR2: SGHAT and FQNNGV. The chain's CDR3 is CASSQGLERGEQYF. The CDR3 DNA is TGTGCCAGCAGCCAAGGACTAGAACGTGGGGAGCAGTACTTC.

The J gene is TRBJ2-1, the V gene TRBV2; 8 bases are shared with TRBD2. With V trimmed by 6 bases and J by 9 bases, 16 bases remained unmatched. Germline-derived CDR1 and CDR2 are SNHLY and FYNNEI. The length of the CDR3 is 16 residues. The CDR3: CASSPSSGWGFSEQFF. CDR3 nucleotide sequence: TGTGCCAGCAGCCCCTCTAGCGGGTGGGGGTTTAGTGAGCAGTTCTTC.